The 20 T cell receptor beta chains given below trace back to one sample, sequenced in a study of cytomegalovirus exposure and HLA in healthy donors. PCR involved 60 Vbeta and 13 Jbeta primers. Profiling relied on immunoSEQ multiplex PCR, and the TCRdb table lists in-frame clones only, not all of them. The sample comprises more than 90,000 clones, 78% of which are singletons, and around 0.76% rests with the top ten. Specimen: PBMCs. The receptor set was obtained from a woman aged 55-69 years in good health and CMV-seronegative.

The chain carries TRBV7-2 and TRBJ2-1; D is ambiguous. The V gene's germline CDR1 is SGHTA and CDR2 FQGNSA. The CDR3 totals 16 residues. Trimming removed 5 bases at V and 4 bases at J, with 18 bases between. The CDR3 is CASSRNTPNSYNEQFF. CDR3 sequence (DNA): TGTGCCAGCAGCCGAAATACCCCCAACTCTTACAATGAGCAGTTCTTC.

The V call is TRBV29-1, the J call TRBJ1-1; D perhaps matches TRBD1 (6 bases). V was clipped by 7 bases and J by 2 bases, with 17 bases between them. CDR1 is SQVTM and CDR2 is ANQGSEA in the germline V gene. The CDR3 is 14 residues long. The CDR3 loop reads CSAQDRNGNTEAFF. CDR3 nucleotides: TGCAGCGCCCAAGACAGGAATGGAAACACTGAAGCTTTCTTT.

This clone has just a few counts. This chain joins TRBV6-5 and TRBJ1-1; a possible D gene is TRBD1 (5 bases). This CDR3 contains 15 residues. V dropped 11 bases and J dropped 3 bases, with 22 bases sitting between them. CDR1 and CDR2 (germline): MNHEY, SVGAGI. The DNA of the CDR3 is TGTGCCTCCCACCCGACGGGCAGGGTTGACACTGAAGCTTTCTTT. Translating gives CASHPTGRVDTEAFF.

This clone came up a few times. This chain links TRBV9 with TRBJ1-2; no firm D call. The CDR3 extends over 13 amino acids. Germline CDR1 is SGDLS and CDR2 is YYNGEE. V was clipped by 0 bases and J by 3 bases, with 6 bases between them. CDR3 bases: TGTGCCAGCAGCGTAGATCCTGACTATGGCTACACCTTC. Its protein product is CASSVDPDYGYTF.

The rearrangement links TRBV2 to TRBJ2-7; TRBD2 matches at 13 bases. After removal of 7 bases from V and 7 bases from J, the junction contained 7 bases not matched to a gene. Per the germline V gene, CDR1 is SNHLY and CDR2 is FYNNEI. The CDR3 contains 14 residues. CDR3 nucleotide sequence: TGTGCCAGCAATGGACTAGCGGGAGAGGGAGAGCAGTACTTC. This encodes CASNGLAGEGEQYF.

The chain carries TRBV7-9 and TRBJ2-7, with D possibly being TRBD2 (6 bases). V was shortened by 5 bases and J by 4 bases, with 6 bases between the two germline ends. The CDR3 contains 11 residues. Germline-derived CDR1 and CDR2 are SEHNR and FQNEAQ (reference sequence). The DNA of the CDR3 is TGTGCCAGCAGCCGGGAGTACGAGCAGTACTTC. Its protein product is CASSREYEQYF.

The CDR3 region has the DNA TGTGCCAGCAGCTTAGATGCGGCCAATGAGCAGTTCTTC. Translation: CASSLDAANEQFF. This chain joins TRBV11-3 and TRBJ2-1; no clear D. With 0 bases removed from V and 6 bases from J, the gap between germline ends came to 6 bases. CDR3 size: 13 residues. Germline V gene lookup returns CDR1 SGHNT and CDR2 YENEEA. Based on the CDR3 plus reference TRBV11-3 and TRBJ2-1, the full variable domain is EAGVVQSPRYKIIEKKQPVAFWCNPISGHNTLYWYLQNLGQGPELLIRYENEEAVDDSQLPKDRFSAERLKGVDSTLKIQPAELGDSAVYLCASSLDAANEQFFGPGTRLTVL.

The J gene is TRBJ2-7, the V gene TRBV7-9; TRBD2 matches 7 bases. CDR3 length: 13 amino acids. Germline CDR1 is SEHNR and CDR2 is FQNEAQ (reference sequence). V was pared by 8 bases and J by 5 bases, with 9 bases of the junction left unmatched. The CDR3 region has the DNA TGTGCCAGCGGTACCGGGGGGAACCACGAGCAGTACTTC. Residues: CASGTGGNHEQYF.

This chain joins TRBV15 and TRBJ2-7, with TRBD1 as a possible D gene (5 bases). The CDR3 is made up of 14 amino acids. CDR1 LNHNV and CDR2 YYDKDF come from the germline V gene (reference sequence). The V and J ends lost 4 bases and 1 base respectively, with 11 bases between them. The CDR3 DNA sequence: TGTGCCACCAGCATCCTCGACAGTTCCTACGAGCAGTACTTC. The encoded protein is CATSILDSSYEQYF.

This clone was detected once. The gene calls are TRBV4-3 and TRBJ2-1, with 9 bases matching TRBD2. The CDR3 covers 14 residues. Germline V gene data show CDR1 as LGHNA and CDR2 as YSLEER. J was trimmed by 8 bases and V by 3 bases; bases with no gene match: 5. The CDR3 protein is CASSHGLASHEQFF. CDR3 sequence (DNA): TGCGCCAGCAGCCATGGACTAGCGAGCCATGAGCAGTTCTTC.

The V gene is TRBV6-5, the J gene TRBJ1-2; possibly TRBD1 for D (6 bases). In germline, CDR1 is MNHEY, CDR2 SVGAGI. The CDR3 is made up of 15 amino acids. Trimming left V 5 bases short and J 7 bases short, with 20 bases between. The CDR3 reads CASSLEGGRKSGYTF. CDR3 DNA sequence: TGTGCCAGCAGTCTGGAGGGGGGGCGGAAGAGTGGCTACACCTTC.

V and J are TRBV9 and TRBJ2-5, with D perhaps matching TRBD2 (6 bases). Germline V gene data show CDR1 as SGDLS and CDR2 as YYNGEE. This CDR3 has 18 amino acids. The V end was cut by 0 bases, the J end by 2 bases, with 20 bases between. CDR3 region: CASSVGGFGGRPQETQYF. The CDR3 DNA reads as TGTGCCAGCAGCGTAGGGGGATTCGGAGGGAGGCCTCAAGAGACCCAGTACTTC.

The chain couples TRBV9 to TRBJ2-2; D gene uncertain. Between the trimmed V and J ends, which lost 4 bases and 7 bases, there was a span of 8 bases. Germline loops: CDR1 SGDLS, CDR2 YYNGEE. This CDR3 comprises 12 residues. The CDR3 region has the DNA TGTGCCAGCAGCTACAATATCGGGGAGCTGTTTTTT. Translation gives CASSYNIGELFF.

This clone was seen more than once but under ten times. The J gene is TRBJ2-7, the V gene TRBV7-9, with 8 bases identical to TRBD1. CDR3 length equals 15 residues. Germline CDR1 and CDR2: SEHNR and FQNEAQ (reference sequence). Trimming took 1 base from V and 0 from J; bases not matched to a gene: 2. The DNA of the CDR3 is TGTGCCAGCAGCTTAGGACAGGGGATCTCCTACGAGCAGTACTTC. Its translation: CASSLGQGISYEQYF.

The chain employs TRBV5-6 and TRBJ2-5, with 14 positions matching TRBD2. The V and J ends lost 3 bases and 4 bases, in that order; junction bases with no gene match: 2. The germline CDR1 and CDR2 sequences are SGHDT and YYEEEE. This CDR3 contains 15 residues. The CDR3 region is CASSYGTSGGETQYF. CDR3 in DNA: TGTGCCAGCAGCTACGGGACTAGCGGGGGAGAGACCCAGTACTTC.

The CDR3 nucleotides are TGTGCCAGCAGCCCTATGTTCCATCAGCCCCAGCATTTT. Translating it yields CASSPMFHQPQHF. The chain links TRBV7-2 to TRBJ1-5; no firm D call. This CDR3 spans 13 amino acids. Germline-derived CDR1 and CDR2 are SGHTA and FQGNSA. V dropped 5 bases and J dropped 5 bases, with 10 bases sitting between them.

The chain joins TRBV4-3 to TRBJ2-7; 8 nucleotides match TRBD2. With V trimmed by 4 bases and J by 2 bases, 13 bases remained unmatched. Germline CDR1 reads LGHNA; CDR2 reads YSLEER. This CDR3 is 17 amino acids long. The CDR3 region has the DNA TGCGCCAGCAGCCGGCCCCGAGGAGCGGGAGAGACCTACGAGCAGTACTTC. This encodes CASSRPRGAGETYEQYF.

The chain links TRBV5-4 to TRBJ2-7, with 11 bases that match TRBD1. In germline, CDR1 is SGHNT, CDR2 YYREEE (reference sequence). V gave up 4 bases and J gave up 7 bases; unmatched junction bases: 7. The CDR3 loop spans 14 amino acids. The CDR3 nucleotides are TGTGCCAGCAGCCGGGACAGGGGGTCTAATGAGCAGTACTTC. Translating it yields CASSRDRGSNEQYF.

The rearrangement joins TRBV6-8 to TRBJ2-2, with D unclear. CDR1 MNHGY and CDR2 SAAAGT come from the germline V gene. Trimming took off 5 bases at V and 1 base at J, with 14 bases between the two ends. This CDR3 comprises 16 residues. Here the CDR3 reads CASSTPPPGNTGELFF. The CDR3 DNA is TGTGCCAGCAGTACCCCACCCCCCGGGAACACCGGGGAGCTGTTTTTT.

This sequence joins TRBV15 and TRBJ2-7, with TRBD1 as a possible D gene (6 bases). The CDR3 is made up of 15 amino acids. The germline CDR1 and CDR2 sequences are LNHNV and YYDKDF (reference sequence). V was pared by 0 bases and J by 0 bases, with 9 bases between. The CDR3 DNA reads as TGTGCCACCAGCAGAGATGTGGGGGCCTCCTACGAGCAGTACTTC. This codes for CATSRDVGASYEQYF. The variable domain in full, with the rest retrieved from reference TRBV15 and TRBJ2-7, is DAMVIQNPRYQVTQFGKPVTLSCSQTLNHNVMYWYQQKSSQAPKLLFHYYDKDFNNEADTPDNFQSRRPNTSFCFLDIRSPGLGDTAMYLCATSRDVGASYEQYFGPGTRLTVT.